The clone carrying this T cell receptor beta chain was picked up one time. The protocol was immunoSEQ multiplex PCR, while the TCRdb copy is restricted to in-frame clones and leaves out a portion. The table lists tens of thousands of clones, approximately 90% of them singletons. This specimen belongs to a study of T cell responses to AZD1222 COVID-19 vaccine. The CDR3 covers 14 residues. CDR1 SGHAT and CDR2 FQDESV come from the germline V gene (reference sequence). Trimming shortened V by 1 base and J by 6 bases, and 13 bases separated the two germline ends. This chain connects TRBV11-1 to TRBJ2-7; perhaps D is TRBD1 or TRBD2 (5 bases each). Sequencing used peripheral blood, obtained 28 days after the second AZD1222 dose. This TCR came from an adult who received the AZD1222 COVID-19 vaccine. The CDR3 loop is CASSLDGLRGEQYF. The CDR3 nucleotides read TGTGCCAGCAGCTTAGATGGACTGAGGGGCGAGCAGTACTTC.